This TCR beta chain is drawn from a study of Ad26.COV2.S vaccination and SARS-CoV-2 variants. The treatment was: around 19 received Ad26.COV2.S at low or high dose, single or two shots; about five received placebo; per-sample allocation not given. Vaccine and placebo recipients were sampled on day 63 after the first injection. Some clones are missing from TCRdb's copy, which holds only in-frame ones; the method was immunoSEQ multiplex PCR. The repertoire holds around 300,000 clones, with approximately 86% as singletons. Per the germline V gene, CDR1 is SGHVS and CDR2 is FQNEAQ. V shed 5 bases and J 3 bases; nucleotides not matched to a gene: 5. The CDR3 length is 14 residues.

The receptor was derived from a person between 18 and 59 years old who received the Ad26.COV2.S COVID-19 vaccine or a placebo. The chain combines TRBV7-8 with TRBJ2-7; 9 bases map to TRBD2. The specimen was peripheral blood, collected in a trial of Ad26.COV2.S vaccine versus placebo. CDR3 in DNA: TGTGCCAGCAGCCCCGATAGCGGGGGCTACGAGCAGTACTTC. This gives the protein CASSPDSGGYEQYF.